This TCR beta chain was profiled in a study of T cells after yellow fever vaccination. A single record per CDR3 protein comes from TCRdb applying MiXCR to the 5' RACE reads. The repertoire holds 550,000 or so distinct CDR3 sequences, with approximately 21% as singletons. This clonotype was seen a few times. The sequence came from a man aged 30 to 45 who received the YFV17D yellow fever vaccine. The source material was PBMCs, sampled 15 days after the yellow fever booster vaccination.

The CDR3, as DNA: TGTGCCAGCAGCGAAAGGAGGGAGTGGGCCGGGGAGCTGTTTTTT. Translated, it gives CASSERREWAGELFF. This sequence joins TRBV11-2 and TRBJ2-2; TRBD2 is a possible D gene (6 bases). V lost 5 bases to trimming and J lost 6 bases, with 16 bases between them. Germline V gene data show CDR1 as SGHAT and CDR2 as FQNNGV. CDR3 length: 15 residues.